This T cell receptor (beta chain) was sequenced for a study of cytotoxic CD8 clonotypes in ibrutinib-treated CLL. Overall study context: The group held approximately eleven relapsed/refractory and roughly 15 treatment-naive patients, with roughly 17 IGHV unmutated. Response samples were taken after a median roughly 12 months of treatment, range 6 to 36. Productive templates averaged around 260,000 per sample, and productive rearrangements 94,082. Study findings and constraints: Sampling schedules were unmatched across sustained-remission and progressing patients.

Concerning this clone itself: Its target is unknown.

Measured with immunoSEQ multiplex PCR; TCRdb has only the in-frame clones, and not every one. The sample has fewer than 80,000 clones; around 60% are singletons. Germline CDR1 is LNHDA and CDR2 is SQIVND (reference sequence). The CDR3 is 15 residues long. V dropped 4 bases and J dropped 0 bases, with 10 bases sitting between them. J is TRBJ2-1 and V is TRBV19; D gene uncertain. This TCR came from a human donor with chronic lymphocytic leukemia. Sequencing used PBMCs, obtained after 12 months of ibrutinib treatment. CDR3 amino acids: CASSREVGSYNEQFF. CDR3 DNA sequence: TGTGCCAGTAGTAGAGAGGTTGGCTCCTACAATGAGCAGTTCTTC.